Given below is one T cell receptor (beta chain) in context. Its antigen remains unidentified. No base qualities exist here, and no much larger clone lies one base off it. The sample comes from a study of identical twins (dated by TCRdb to 2016 to 2018). About the full investigation: TCR alpha and beta repertoires from monozygotic twins, unrelated adults of various ages and cord blood were deep-sequenced to test whether fetal clonotypes persist. To rule out contamination, the twin experiments were replicated at different times with different library preparation protocols.

Every donor in the study was a healthy Caucasian. The twin cohort consisted of three pairs of female monozygotic twins, all aged roughly 18 to 30 years. Positive isolation kits from Invitrogen were used to isolate the CD4+ and CD8+ T cell populations. The library relied on 5' RACE. Sequencing was performed on an Illumina HiSeq 2000. Template switching introduced a universal primer binding site; the final cDNA contained a unique molecular identifier, enabling accurate counting of TCR cDNA molecules. Specific primers in the conserved constant-segment region were used to synthesize first-strand cDNA for TCR alpha and beta chains. To control for contamination, each cDNA library was double barcoded with a SMART-Mk sample barcode plus Illumina barcodes. TruSeq adapter sequences along with Illumina sample barcodes were introduced in two successive PCR steps. TCR alpha and beta cDNA libraries were sequenced on the Illumina HiSeq platform with custom primers. From the authors' description of their analysis: Unique molecular identifiers were extracted from raw reads with MiGEC, and CDR3 positions were determined with MiXCR. Recombination models were inferred per individual with the repgenHMM and IGoR tools using an EM algorithm. The analysis of shared clonotypes was done with the tcR package in R, with sharing normalized by the product of cloneset sizes. To study raw recombination without the effects of thymic and clonal selection, out-of-frame nonproductive sequences were analyzed. TCRdb handled the public reads itself, with Q25 trimming in fastp and clone calling in MiXCR, and kept productive beta chains. Rows are combined by CDR3 protein, so each entry shows the most common genes and DNA. What appears here as the V and J calls and clone size reflects TCRdb's work, not the paper's. The sample includes approximately 530,000 distinct CDR3 sequences, with about a fifth observed a single time. The ten largest clones capture approximately 0.48% of the sample.

The study at large found these results: Zero-insertion analyses could be partly confounded by invariant T cells such as MAIT and iNKT, although diverse VJ usage argued against such confounding for most clonotypes. Because the same donors could not be followed over many years, conclusions were based on cross-sectional statistical analysis. Recombination models systematically underestimated out-of-frame TCR alpha sharing in monozygotic twins but agreed with sharing between unrelated individuals. In beta out-of-frame sequences, excess twin sharing was weaker, because having fewer shared sequences lowered the signal-to-noise ratio. Compared with coincidental sharing between unrelated individuals, out-of-frame TCR alpha sequences shared between twins showed an excess of sequences with low generation probability. Abundant cord blood beta clonotypes had fewer insertions, young adult naive repertoires showed a similar but weaker trend, and memory repertoires showed no such trend.

The sample was also linked to a second study, of yellow fever vaccine responses in identical twins. Looking at the second paper: The authors reported that the T cell response to vaccination in identical twins appeared partly convergent and partly personalized. The study precisely tracked vaccine-responding T cell clones in identical twins.

Sample: CD4+ T cells sorted from blood. The receptor was derived from a woman younger than 30 in good health.

The nucleotide sequence is given as TGTGCCAGCAGCCCGTTGGTGGACAGGACCCTGGAGGAGACCCAGTACTTC. Its protein reads: CASSPLVDRTLEETQYF. The V and J genes are TRBV4-2 and TRBJ2-5; TRBD1 agrees with 7 junctional bases. In the germline V gene, CDR1 corresponds to LGHNA and CDR2 to YNFKEQ. Trimming leaves V shorter by 4 bases and J shorter by 5 bases, with the junction holding 16 bases beyond the gene matches. The CDR3 contains 17 residues, cysteine and phenylalanine counted. CDR3 DNA is the only sequence kept; it has 51 bases, read in frame from the first base.